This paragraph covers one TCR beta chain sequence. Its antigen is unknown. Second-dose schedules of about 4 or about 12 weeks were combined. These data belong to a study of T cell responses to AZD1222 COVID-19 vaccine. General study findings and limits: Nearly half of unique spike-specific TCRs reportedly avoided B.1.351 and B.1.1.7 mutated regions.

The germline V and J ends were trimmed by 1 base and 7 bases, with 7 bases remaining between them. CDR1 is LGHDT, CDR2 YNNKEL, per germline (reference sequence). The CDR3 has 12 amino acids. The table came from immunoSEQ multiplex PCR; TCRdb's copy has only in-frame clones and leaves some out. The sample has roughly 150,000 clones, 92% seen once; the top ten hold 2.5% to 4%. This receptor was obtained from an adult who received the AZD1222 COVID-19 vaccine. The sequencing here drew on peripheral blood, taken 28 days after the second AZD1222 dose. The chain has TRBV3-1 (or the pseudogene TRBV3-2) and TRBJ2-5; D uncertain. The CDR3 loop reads CASSQGVATQYF. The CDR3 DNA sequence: TGTGCCAGCAGCCAAGGGGTAGCGACCCAGTACTTC.